A selection of T cell receptor beta chains follows, all from one sample in a study of blood T cell repertoires in COVID-19. Clones were sequenced by immunoSEQ multiplex PCR, and TCRdb holds only the in-frame ones, with some missing. The profile shows 160,000 or so clones, 75% to 90% of them singletons. The sequenced material came from peripheral blood. The receptor source for this set is a human donor in a cohort sampled during active COVID-19. CDR3s include the opening cysteine and the closing phenylalanine or tryptophan. The D gene is left open where the match is weak. Only part of the rows carry a size: once, few, many, or a class if the clone is expanded.

D | J | V | length | size | DNA | CDR3
- | TRBJ2-1 | TRBV7-9 | 15 | - | TGTGCCAGCAGCTTCTATAGGGGCGGCCCCAATGAGCAGTTCTTC | CASSFYRGGPNEQFF
- | TRBJ1-1 | TRBV19 | 17 | - | TGTGCCAGTAGTGACCGGCGGGCCTCTCTCGCGAACACTGAAGCTTTCTTT | CASSDRRASLANTEAFF
- | TRBJ2-7 | TRBV4-1 | 15 | few | TGCGCCAGCAGCCAGCTACAGGGTCCCGCCTACGAGCAGTACTTC | CASSQLQGPAYEQYF
- | TRBJ2-1 | TRBV29-1 | 14 | - | TGCAGCGTTAAAACAGAGGGAACCTACAATGAGCAGTTCTTC | CSVKTEGTYNEQFF
- | TRBJ2-3 | TRBV9 | 14 | - | TGTGCCAGCAGCGTGGGGACACCCCCAGATACGCAGTATTTT | CASSVGTPPDTQYF
TRBD1 | TRBJ2-3 | TRBV19 | 19 | - | TGTGCCAGTAGTATAGGTCGCGACAGGGCCACAGGGCACACAGATACGCAGTATTTT | CASSIGRDRATGHTDTQYF
- | TRBJ1-2 | TRBV7-2 | 13 | - | TGTGCCAGCAGCTTGCAGGGAAGCTATGGCTACACCTTC | CASSLQGSYGYTF
- | TRBJ1-3 | TRBV4-3 | 15 | - | TGCGCCAGCAGCCAAGATGCCGGCTCTGGAAACACCATATATTTT | CASSQDAGSGNTIYF
- | TRBJ2-6 | TRBV19 | 14 | - | TGTGCCAGTACAGATTTCTCTGGGGCCAACGTCCTGACTTTC | CASTDFSGANVLTF
- | TRBJ2-3 | TRBV5-1 | 16 | - | TGCGCCAGCAGCTTGGGACTCAATAGAGGCACAGATACGCAGTATTTT | CASSLGLNRGTDTQYF
- | TRBJ2-7 | TRBV7-9 | 14 | - | TGTGCCACCTTAGGAAGTACAGGGTCCTACGAGCAGTACTTC | CATLGSTGSYEQYF
- | TRBJ1-3 | TRBV7-7 | 15 | once | TGTGCCAGCAGCTTAGGGGCAGGGGCTGGAAACACCATATATTTT | CASSLGAGAGNTIYF
- | TRBJ2-1 | TRBV9 | 15 | - | TGTGCCAGCAGCGTAGATTTATCCCTCGTCAATGAGCAGTTCTTC | CASSVDLSLVNEQFF
- | TRBJ2-3 | TRBV6-2/TRBV6-3 | 14 | - | TGTGCCAGCAGTTACCTTCTGAGCACAGATACGCAGTATTTT | CASSYLLSTDTQYF
TRBD1 | TRBJ2-7 | TRBV29-1 | 13 | - | TGCAGCGTTGAAGGGACAGGGGGCCACGAGCAGTACTTC | CSVEGTGGHEQYF
- | TRBJ2-5 | TRBV7-3 | 13 | once | TGTGCCAGCAGCTTAAGGGCACAAGAGACCCAGTACTTC | CASSLRAQETQYF
- | TRBJ2-5 | TRBV7-3 | 11 | once | TGTGCCAGCAGCTCTCTCGAGACCCAGTACTTC | CASSSLETQYF
TRBD1 | TRBJ2-5 | TRBV27 | 14 | - | TGTGCCAGCAGGAGACAGGGTGGGATTCAGACCCAGTACTTC | CASRRQGGIQTQYF
- | TRBJ1-2 | TRBV11-2 | 16 | few | TGTGCCAGCAGCTCTCTCCGCGGTAGGCGGTTTGGGGGCTACACCTTC | CASSSLRGRRFGGYTF
TRBD2 | TRBJ2-3 | TRBV3-1/TRBV3-2 | 14 | - | TGTGCCAGCAGTTCAGCGGGAGTGGTGGATACGCAGTATTTT | CASSSAGVVDTQYF
- | TRBJ1-6 | TRBV19 | 12 | - | TGTGCCAGTAGTAACAGGGACTCACCCCTCCACTTT | CASSNRDSPLHF